The clone carrying this T cell receptor (beta chain) is medium-sized in the sample. Antigen: not known. Using its own MiXCR run on the reads, TCRdb lists one record per CDR3 protein. The data hold some 9,000 distinct CDR3 sequences, with around 17% observed a single time. This sample is part of a study of liver allograft versus peripheral blood T cells. At the level of the study: The study compared liver allograft T cell receptor repertoires against peripheral blood repertoires of liver transplant recipients.

The study's findings and limits: Intragraft T cell receptor repertoires of liver allografts were reported to differ from peripheral blood repertoires.

This sequence originates from a human patient who had a liver transplant. Some T cells may trace back to the graft donor.

The CDR3 DNA is TGTGCCAGCAGTCCCCGACAGGACTATGGCTACACCTTC. This translates into CASSPRQDYGYTF. The genes are TRBV6-6 and TRBJ1-2; a possible D gene is TRBD1 (6 bases). This CDR3 comprises 13 residues. CDR1 and CDR2 from the germline V gene are MNHNY and SVGAGI (reference sequence). V dropped 5 bases and J dropped 3 bases, with 10 bases sitting between them.